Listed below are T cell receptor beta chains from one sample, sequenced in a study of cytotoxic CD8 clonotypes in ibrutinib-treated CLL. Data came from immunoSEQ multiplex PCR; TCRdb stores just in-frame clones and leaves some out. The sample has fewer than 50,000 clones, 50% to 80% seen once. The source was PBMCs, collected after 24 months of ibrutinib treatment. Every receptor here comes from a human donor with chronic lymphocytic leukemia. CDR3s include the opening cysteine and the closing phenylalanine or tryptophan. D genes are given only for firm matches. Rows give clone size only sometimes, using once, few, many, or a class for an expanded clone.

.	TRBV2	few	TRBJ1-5	TGTGCCACCAATATTGACGGAAATCAGCCCCAGCATTTT	CATNIDGNQPQHF
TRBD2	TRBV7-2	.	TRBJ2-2	TGTGCCAGCAGCCTCCGACTAGCGAGAACCGGGGAGCTGTTTTTT	CASSLRLARTGELFF
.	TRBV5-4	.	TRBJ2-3	TGTGCCAGCAGGGGTACTAGTTCTACGCAGTATTTT	CASRGTSSTQYF
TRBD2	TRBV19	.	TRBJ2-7	TGTGCCAGTGGAAAGGGACTAGCATACGAGCAGTACTTC	CASGKGLAYEQYF
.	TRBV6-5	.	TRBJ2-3	TGTGCCAGCAGGGTAACTGCGCGCACAGATACGCAGTATTTT	CASRVTARTDTQYF
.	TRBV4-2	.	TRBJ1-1	TGTGCCAGCAGATCCGGGACGAAAGCTTTCTTT	CASRSGTKAFF
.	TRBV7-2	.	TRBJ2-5	TGTGCCAGCAGGGAATCGCTAGAGACCCAGTACTTC	CASRESLETQYF
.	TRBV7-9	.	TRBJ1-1	TGTGCCAGCAGCTTAGCCAGAAACACTGAAGCTTTCTTT	CASSLARNTEAFF
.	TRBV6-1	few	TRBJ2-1	TGTGCCAGCAACCTTGACAGGCAAAGCTACAATGAGCAGTTCTTC	CASNLDRQSYNEQFF
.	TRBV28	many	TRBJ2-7	TGTGCCAGCAGCCCCTACGGGGCCCCCACCTACGAGCAGTACTTC	CASSPYGAPTYEQYF
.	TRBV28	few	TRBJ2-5	TGTGCCAGCAGCACTCATCGTTTAGGGGGGCGGTTTCAAGAGACCCAGTACTTC	CASSTHRLGGRFQETQYF
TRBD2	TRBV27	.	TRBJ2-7	TGTGCCAGCAGTTCTCGACTAGCGGGGAGGGGCGAGCAGTACTTC	CASSSRLAGRGEQYF
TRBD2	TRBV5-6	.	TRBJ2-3	TGTGCCAGCAGCCTTGAGAGTGGCGGGAGGGCCGTTACAGATACGCAGTATTTT	CASSLESGGRAVTDTQYF
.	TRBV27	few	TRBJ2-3	TGTGCCAGCAGTCTCACGACGAGCACAGATACGCAGTATTTT	CASSLTTSTDTQYF
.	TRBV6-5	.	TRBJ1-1	TGTGCCAGCAGCCGACGGGGATCTGGCACTGAAGCTTTCTTT	CASSRRGSGTEAFF
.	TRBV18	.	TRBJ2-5	TGTGCCAGCTCACCTACTTGGGGCCAAGAGACCCAGTACTTC	CASSPTWGQETQYF
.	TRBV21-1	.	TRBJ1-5	TGTGCCAGCAGCAAAGGTCAGCCCCAGCATTTT	CASSKGQPQHF
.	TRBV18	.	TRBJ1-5	TGTGCCAGCTCTGGGTCTGCCCCTGGCAGCAATCAGCCCCAGCATTTT	CASSGSAPGSNQPQHF
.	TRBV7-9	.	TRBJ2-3	TGTGCCAGCAGCTCCGGATTAGATACGCAGTATTTT	CASSSGLDTQYF
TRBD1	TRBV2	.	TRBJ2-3	TGTGCCAGCAGTGCGGGACAGGGCGGGGGAGATACGCAGTATTTT	CASSAGQGGGDTQYF
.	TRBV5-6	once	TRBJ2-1	TGTGCCAGCAGCTTGGCCGACAGGCCCCTGTACAATGAGCAGTTCTTC	CASSLADRPLYNEQFF
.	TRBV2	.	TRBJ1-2	TGTGCCAGCGAGTCCGGGAATAACTATGGCTACACCTTC	CASESGNNYGYTF
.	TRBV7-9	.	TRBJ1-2	TGTGCCAGCAGCCCTCCCGGGCAGGTCTATGGCTACACCTTC	CASSPPGQVYGYTF
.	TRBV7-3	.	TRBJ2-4	TGTGCCAGCAGCCTAACAAAGGACAGAACGAAGTACTTC	CASSLTKDRTKYF
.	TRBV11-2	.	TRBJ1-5	TGTGCCAGCAGTCAAAATACACGCTCACCCCAGCATTTT	CASSQNTRSPQHF
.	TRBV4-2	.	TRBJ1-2	TGTGCCAGCAGCCAAGACGCCGGGGCCACCCATGGCTACACCTTC	CASSQDAGATHGYTF
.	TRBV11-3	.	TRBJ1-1	TGTGCCAGCAGCTTAGATCAGGGAAACACTGAAGCTTTCTTT	CASSLDQGNTEAFF
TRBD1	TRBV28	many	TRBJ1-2	TGTGCCAGCTCCCCGGACAGGGCTTCCTATGGCTACACCTTC	CASSPDRASYGYTF
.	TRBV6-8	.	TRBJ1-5	TGTGCCAGCAGTTACAGCGACAGGAGATATAGCAATCAGCCCCAGCATTTT	CASSYSDRRYSNQPQHF
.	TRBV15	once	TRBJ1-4	TGTGCCACCAGCAGGAAGACAGGATCAACTAATGAAAAACTGTTTTTT	CATSRKTGSTNEKLFF
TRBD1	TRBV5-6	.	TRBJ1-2	TGTGCCAGCAGCTTGCTCAGGGGGAATTATGGCTACACCTTC	CASSLLRGNYGYTF
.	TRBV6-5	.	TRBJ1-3	TGTGCCAGCAGCTTGACAGTGAGAAACACCATATATTTT	CASSLTVRNTIYF
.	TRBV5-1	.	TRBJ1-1	TGCGCCAGCAGCCCAGGGCGGGACACTATGAACACTGAAGCTTTCTTT	CASSPGRDTMNTEAFF
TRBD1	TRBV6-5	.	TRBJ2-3	TGTGCCAGCAGGCGGACAGGGTACGCAGATACGCAGTATTTT	CASRRTGYADTQYF
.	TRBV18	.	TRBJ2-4	TGTGCCAGCTCACCGACAGAGGCCAAAAACATTCAGTACTTC	CASSPTEAKNIQYF
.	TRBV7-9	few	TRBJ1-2	TGTGCCAGCAGCTTAGCACAGGGCCAGCAGGGCTACACCTTC	CASSLAQGQQGYTF
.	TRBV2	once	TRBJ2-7	TGTGCCAGCACGGCCTTGTCCTACGAGCAGTACTTC	CASTALSYEQYF
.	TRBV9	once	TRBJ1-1	TGTGCCAGCAGCGGACCGAACACCGGAGGGGTCTTT	CASSGPNTGGVF
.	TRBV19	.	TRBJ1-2	TGTGCCAGTAGGCGGCAGGAGGGGTTGGACTATGGCTACACCTTC	CASRRQEGLDYGYTF
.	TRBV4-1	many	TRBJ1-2	TGCGCCAGCAGCCGATCAGGACCGAGCTATGGCTACACCTTC	CASSRSGPSYGYTF
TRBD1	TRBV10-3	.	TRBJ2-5	TGTGCCATCAGAAGGACAGGGGTAGAGACCCAGTACTTC	CAIRRTGVETQYF
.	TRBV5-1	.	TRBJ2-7	TGCGCCAGCAGCTTGGGGACATACTCCTACGAGCAGTACTTC	CASSLGTYSYEQYF
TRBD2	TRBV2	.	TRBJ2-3	TGTGCCAGCAGTGAAGCCTTTCGGACTAGCGGGAGAGTTGCGCAGTATTTT	CASSEAFRTSGRVAQYF
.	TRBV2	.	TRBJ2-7	TGTGCCAGCAACAGTGATTCCTACGAGCAGTACTTC	CASNSDSYEQYF
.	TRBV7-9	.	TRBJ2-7	TGTGCCAGCAGCTCAGCTTATCCCACCTACGAGCAGTACTTC	CASSSAYPTYEQYF
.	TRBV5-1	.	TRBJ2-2	TGCGCCAGCAGCTTGAAGGGTAGCACCGGGGAGCTGTTTTTT	CASSLKGSTGELFF
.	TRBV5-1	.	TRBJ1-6	TGCGCCAGCGCGAGGACCTTTGGCTCACCCCTCCACTTT	CASARTFGSPLHF
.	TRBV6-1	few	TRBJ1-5	TGTGCCAGCAGTGAGACAGCAGGGTTTTGGAGCAATCAGCCCCAGCATTTT	CASSETAGFWSNQPQHF
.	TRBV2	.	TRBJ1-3	TGTGCCAGCAGCGCCGAGGAATACGGAAACACCATATATTTT	CASSAEEYGNTIYF
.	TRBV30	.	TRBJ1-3	TGTGCCTGGAGTGTCAGCTCTGGAAACACCATATATTTT	CAWSVSSGNTIYF
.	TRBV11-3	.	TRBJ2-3	TGTGCCAGCAGCCTCAATGTGCCAAGCGGCTCTACCACAGATACGCAGTATTTT	CASSLNVPSGSTTDTQYF
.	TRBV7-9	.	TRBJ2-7	TGTGCCAGCAGCTTACACCACTACGAGCAGTACTTC	CASSLHHYEQYF
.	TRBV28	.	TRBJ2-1	TGTGCCAGCAGTTTTAGCGTTTCCTACAATGAGCAGTTCTTC	CASSFSVSYNEQFF
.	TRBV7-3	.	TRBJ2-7	TGTGCCAGCAGCTTAACGCCCCTTACCTACGAGCAGTACTTC	CASSLTPLTYEQYF
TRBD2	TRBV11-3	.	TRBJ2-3	TGTGCCAGCAGCCCGGGACTATCGAGCCCCACAGATACGCAGTATTTT	CASSPGLSSPTDTQYF
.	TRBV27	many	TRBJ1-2	TGTGCCAGCAGTCCCCTTGGAGGAGGCTACACCTTC	CASSPLGGGYTF
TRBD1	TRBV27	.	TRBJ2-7	TGTGCCAGCAGCTACCGGACAGGGGTTAGTCGGGAGCAGTACTTC	CASSYRTGVSREQYF
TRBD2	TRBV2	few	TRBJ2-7	TGTGCCAGCAGCGACCGGGGGGGGCGGCTCGAGCAGTACTTC	CASSDRGGRLEQYF
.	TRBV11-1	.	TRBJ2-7	TGTGCCAGCAGCTTGGCAGGAATCTACGAGCAGTACTTC	CASSLAGIYEQYF
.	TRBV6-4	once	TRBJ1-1	TGTGCCAGCAGTGAACAGGGAAGCACTGAAGCTTTCTTT	CASSEQGSTEAFF